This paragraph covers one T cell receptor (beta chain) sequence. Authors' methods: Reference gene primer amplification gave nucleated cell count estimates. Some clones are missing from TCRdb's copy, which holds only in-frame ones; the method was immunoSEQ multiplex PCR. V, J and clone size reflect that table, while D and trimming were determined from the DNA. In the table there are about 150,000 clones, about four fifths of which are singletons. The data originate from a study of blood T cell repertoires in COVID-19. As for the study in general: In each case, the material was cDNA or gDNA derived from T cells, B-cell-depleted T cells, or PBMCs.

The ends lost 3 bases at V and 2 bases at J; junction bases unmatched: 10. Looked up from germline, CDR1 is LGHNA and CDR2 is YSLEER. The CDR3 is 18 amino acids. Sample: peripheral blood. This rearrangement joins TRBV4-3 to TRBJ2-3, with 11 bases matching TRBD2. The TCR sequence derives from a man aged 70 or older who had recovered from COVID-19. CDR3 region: CASSQVGTSGKATDTQYF. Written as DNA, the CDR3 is TGCGCCAGCAGCCAGGTCGGGACTAGCGGAAAAGCCACAGATACGCAGTATTTT.